Listed below are T cell receptor beta chains from one sample, sequenced in a study of OX40 agonist ivuxolimab in advanced cancers. TCRdb's copy holds only in-frame clones and misses some; the assay was immunoSEQ multiplex PCR. The sample lists just under 95,000 clones; 87% were seen once. Sequenced material: CD4+ or CD8+ T cells sorted from blood, taken in a trial of the OX40 agonist ivuxolimab. These receptors were collected from an adult with an advanced solid tumor such as melanoma, head and neck, liver or kidney cancer. Both conserved end residues are part of each CDR3. D genes are given only for firm matches. Clone size appears in some rows only: once, few, many, or a class for an expanded clone.

J gene,V gene,D gene,clone size,CDR3 protein,CDR3 DNA
TRBJ1-2,TRBV9,TRBD1,NA,CASSVEWRGPDRF,TGTGCCAGCAGCGTAGAATGGAGGGGGCCCGACCGCTTC
TRBJ1-6,TRBV30,TRBD1,NA,CAWSYRTGSYNSPLHF,TGTGCCTGGAGTTATAGGACAGGGTCCTATAATTCACCCCTCCACTTT
TRBJ2-2,TRBV11-3,NA,NA,CASSSTYNTGELFF,TGTGCCAGCAGCTCCACTTACAACACCGGGGAGCTGTTTTTT
TRBJ2-3,TRBV10-3,TRBD1,NA,CAISEGTRQGASDTQYF,TGTGCCATCAGTGAAGGGACAAGACAGGGGGCATCAGATACGCAGTATTTT
TRBJ2-1,TRBV18,NA,NA,CASSGSDGEQFF,TGTGCCAGCTCGGGTTCTGACGGTGAGCAGTTCTTC
TRBJ2-3,TRBV7-2,TRBD1,NA,CASSLGTGGPDTQYF,TGTGCCAGCAGCTTAGGGACAGGGGGTCCCGATACGCAGTATTTT
TRBJ2-7,TRBV5-1,NA,NA,CASSLVGEAYEQYF,TGCGCCAGCAGCTTGGTGGGAGAGGCCTACGAGCAGTACTTC
TRBJ1-3,TRBV4-1,NA,NA,CASSQEPGLNTIYF,TGCGCCAGCAGCCAAGAACCGGGTTTGAACACCATATATTTT
TRBJ2-7,TRBV6-1,TRBD1,NA,CASSPGQGSNEQYF,TGTGCCAGCAGCCCGGGACAGGGGTCCAACGAGCAGTACTTC
TRBJ1-1,TRBV7-2,NA,NA,CASSFEVNTEAFF,TGTGCCAGCAGCTTCGAAGTGAACACTGAAGCTTTCTTT
TRBJ1-1,TRBV9,TRBD1,NA,CASSGTQGGNTEAFF,TGTGCCAGCAGCGGAACCCAGGGGGGGAACACTGAAGCTTTCTTT
TRBJ2-2,TRBV7-7,NA,NA,CASSLDRRGNTGELFF,TGTGCTAGCAGCTTAGACCGCAGGGGGAACACCGGGGAGCTGTTTTTT
TRBJ2-7,TRBV21-1,NA,NA,CASSIRPTNSYEQYF,TGTGCCAGCAGTATCCGACCGACAAACTCCTACGAGCAGTACTTC
TRBJ2-3,TRBV5-4,TRBD2,NA,CASSRSGASTDTQYF,TGTGCCAGCAGCCGTAGCGGGGCTAGCACAGATACGCAGTATTTT
TRBJ1-2,TRBV5-4,NA,NA,CASSFGQINGYTF,TGTGCCAGCAGCTTCGGACAGATCAATGGCTACACCTTC
TRBJ1-5,TRBV5-6,NA,NA,CASSLDGLGNQPQHF,TGTGCCAGCAGCTTGGACGGGTTGGGCAATCAGCCCCAGCATTTT
TRBJ1-6,TRBV6-5,NA,NA,CASSYSTGLGSPLHF,TGTGCCAGCAGTTACTCCACAGGGTTAGGTTCACCCCTCCACTTT
TRBJ1-1,TRBV6-5,NA,NA,CASSYSENTEAFF,TGTGCCAGCAGTTACTCGGAGAACACTGAAGCTTTCTTT
TRBJ2-5,TRBV10-3,NA,NA,CATRGPGGWQGQETQYF,TGTGCCACCAGAGGCCCGGGTGGGTGGCAGGGACAAGAGACCCAGTACTTC
TRBJ2-2,TRBV6-1,NA,NA,CASRKNREAGELFF,TGTGCCAGCCGAAAAAACAGGGAAGCCGGGGAGCTGTTTTTT
TRBJ2-1,TRBV7-3,TRBD1,NA,CASSLNPGQGSYNEQFF,TGTGCCAGCAGCTTAAATCCGGGACAGGGGTCCTACAATGAGCAGTTCTTC
TRBJ2-2,TRBV5-8,NA,NA,CASSLEPRTGELFF,TGTGCCAGCAGCTTGGAACCGAGGACCGGGGAGCTGTTTTTT
TRBJ2-7,TRBV6-5,TRBD1,NA,CASSQQGNEQYF,TGTGCCAGCAGCCAACAGGGGAACGAGCAGTACTTC
TRBJ2-7,TRBV6-5,NA,NA,CASKTVSYEQYF,TGTGCCAGCAAAACCGTCTCCTACGAGCAGTACTTC
TRBJ1-3,TRBV5-6,NA,few,CASSPDPGASSGNTIYF,TGTGCCAGCAGCCCCGACCCGGGAGCGAGCTCTGGAAACACCATATATTTT
TRBJ2-1,TRBV5-4,TRBD1,NA,CASSLAGQQSNEQFF,TGTGCCAGCAGCTTGGCGGGACAGCAATCTAATGAGCAGTTCTTC
TRBJ2-1,TRBV7-7,TRBD1,NA,CASSPGPTGGNEQFF,TGTGCCAGCAGCCCGGGCCCCACAGGGGGCAATGAGCAGTTCTTC
TRBJ1-5,TRBV6-1,NA,NA,CASSESGANQPQHF,TGTGCCAGCAGTGAGAGTGGGGCTAATCAGCCCCAGCATTTT
TRBJ1-6,TRBV6-4,TRBD1,NA,CASSETGGSNSPLHF,TGTGCCAGCAGTGAAACAGGGGGATCTAATTCACCCCTCCACTTT
TRBJ2-2,TRBV6-4,NA,NA,CASKVHSANTGELFF,TGTGCCAGCAAAGTCCACAGCGCGAACACCGGGGAGCTGTTTTTT
TRBJ1-5,TRBV6-1,NA,NA,CATLASGNFNQPQHF,TGTGCCACCCTAGCATCCGGGAATTTCAATCAGCCCCAGCATTTT
TRBJ2-2,TRBV5-4,TRBD1,NA,CASSFTGQGWTGELFF,TGTGCCAGCAGCTTCACCGGACAGGGGTGGACCGGGGAGCTGTTTTTT
TRBJ2-5,TRBV30,NA,NA,CAWSVGSLQETQYF,TGTGCCTGGAGTGTAGGCAGCCTACAAGAGACCCAGTACTTC
TRBJ1-1,TRBV5-1,TRBD1,once,CASSRGQGNTEAFF,TGCGCCAGCAGCAGGGGACAGGGTAACACTGAAGCTTTCTTT
TRBJ2-7,TRBV5-1,TRBD1,NA,CASSLRAGGYEQYF,TGCGCCAGCAGCTTAAGGGCAGGGGGCTACGAGCAGTACTTC
TRBJ2-5,TRBV7-7,NA,NA,CASSVDGVKETQYF,TGTGCTAGCAGCGTCGACGGGGTCAAAGAGACCCAGTACTTC
TRBJ1-5,TRBV29-1,NA,NA,CSVSMSGGNQPQHF,TGCAGCGTTTCGATGTCGGGCGGCAATCAGCCCCAGCATTTT
TRBJ2-1,TRBV2,TRBD2,few,CASNRLAGGSYNEQFF,TGTGCCAGCAATCGACTAGCGGGGGGGTCCTACAATGAGCAGTTCTTC